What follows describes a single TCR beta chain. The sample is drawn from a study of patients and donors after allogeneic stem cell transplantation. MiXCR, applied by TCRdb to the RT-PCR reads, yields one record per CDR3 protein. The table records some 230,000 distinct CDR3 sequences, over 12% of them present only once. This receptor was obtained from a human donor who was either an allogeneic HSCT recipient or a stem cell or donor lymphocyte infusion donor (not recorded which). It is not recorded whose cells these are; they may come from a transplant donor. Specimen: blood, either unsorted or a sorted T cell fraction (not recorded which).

The DNA for the CDR3 is TGTGCCAGCAGCTTGGAGGGACGGGGGACCTATGGCTACACCTTC. It specifies CASSLEGRGTYGYTF. This chain uses TRBV5-4 with TRBJ1-2; D is perhaps TRBD1 (5 bases). CDR1 and CDR2 from the germline V gene are SGHNT and YYREEE (reference sequence). CDR3 length: 15 amino acids. V was clipped by 0 bases and J by 4 bases, with 13 bases between them.